The T cell receptor beta chain under discussion was sequenced for a study of T cells of healthy individuals. In TCRdb, the 5' RACE reads were re-called with MiXCR into one record per CDR3 protein. This sample has more than 85,000 distinct CDR3 sequences, with roughly 18% found just once. This clonotype has at least ten counts. This CDR3 is 13 amino acids long. Germline assignment: CDR1 DFQATT and CDR2 SNEGSKA (reference sequence). The ends were cut back, 6 bases at V and 0 bases at J, with 9 bases in the middle. This receptor was obtained from a human donor in good health. The V and J genes are TRBV20-1 and TRBJ1-5, with D possibly matching TRBD1 (5 bases). CDR3 loop: CSAAGFSNQPQHF. Written as DNA, the CDR3 is TGCAGTGCGGCAGGGTTTAGCAATCAGCCCCAGCATTTT.